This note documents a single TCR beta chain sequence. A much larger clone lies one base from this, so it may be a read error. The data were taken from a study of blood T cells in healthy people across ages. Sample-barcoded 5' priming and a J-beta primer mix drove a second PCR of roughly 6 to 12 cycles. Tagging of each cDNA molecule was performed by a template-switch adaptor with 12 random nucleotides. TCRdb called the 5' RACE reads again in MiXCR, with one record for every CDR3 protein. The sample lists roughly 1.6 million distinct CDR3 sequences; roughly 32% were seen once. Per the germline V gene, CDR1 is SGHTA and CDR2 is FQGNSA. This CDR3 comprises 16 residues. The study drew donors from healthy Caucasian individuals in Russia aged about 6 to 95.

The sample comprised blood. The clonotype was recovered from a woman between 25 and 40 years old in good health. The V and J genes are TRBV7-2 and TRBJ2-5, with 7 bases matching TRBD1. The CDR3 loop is CASSSRQGYDQGTQYF. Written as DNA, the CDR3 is TGTGCCAGCAGCTCACGACAGGGATATGACCAAGGGACCCAGTACTTC.